This T cell receptor (beta chain) is from a study of T cell responses to AZD1222 COVID-19 vaccine. Study outcomes and limitations: Close to half of all spike-specific TCRs reportedly target regions of the variants that are unmutated.

Germline V gene data show CDR1 as MNHNY and CDR2 as SVGAGI (reference sequence). Trimming removed 6 bases at V and 8 bases at J, with 19 bases between. This CDR3 is built from 15 residues. TCRdb's copy holds only in-frame clones and misses some; the assay was immunoSEQ multiplex PCR. The table includes some 94,000 clones, 90% to 95% detected once. Comment on this clone: The antigen is unknown.

Sequenced material: peripheral blood, taken on day 0 of AZD1222 vaccination. The chain joins TRBV6-6 to TRBJ1-4; weak D call: TRBD1 (6 bases). The TCR sequence derives from an adult in good health. The DNA for the CDR3 is TGTGCCAGCAGCTCAGCCGAGACAGGTTACGAAAAACTGTTTTTT. As protein: CASSSAETGYEKLFF.